A selection of T cell receptor beta chains follows, all from one sample in a study of siplizumab effects on memory and regulatory T cells. Assay used: immunoSEQ multiplex PCR; TCRdb lists only in-frame clones, some missing. The sample has over 35,000 clones, roughly nine tenths seen once; the top ten hold 0.2% to 0.3%. The sample consisted of naive CD4+ T cells sorted from blood. The receptors come from a human donor in good health. Each CDR3 is given with its conserved first and last residue. The D gene is left open where the match is weak. Clone size is stated in some rows and not others, as once, few, many or a class when expanded.

D	V	length	J	size	DNA	CDR3
NA	TRBV6-6	13	TRBJ2-7	NA	TGTGCCAGCAGTTACGGACAGAACTACGAGCAGTACTTC	CASSYGQNYEQYF
NA	TRBV28	15	TRBJ2-3	NA	TGTGCCAGCACCGGTTGGGGCAGGGGCACAGATACGCAGTATTTT	CASTGWGRGTDTQYF
NA	TRBV7-8	16	TRBJ1-4	NA	TGTGCCAGCAGCTTACGCGACAGCCCAACTAATGAAAAACTGTTTTTT	CASSLRDSPTNEKLFF
NA	TRBV19	12	TRBJ1-5	NA	TGTGCCAGTAGTTTCACGAATCAGCCCCAGCATTTT	CASSFTNQPQHF
NA	TRBV30	13	TRBJ1-5	NA	TGTGCCTGGGCTTACGATAGAGCCCAGCCCCAGCATTTT	CAWAYDRAQPQHF
NA	TRBV4-1	15	TRBJ2-1	NA	TGCGCCAGCAGCCAAGACCAAATCTACTACAATGAGCAGTTCTTC	CASSQDQIYYNEQFF
NA	TRBV5-6	15	TRBJ2-7	NA	TGTGCCAGCAGCTTGGTCAGGACCCGGAACTACGAGCAGTACTTC	CASSLVRTRNYEQYF
TRBD1	TRBV25-1	15	TRBJ1-2	NA	TGTGCCAGCAGTGAGATAGGGACAGGGAACCATGGCTACACCTTC	CASSEIGTGNHGYTF
TRBD1	TRBV7-2	14	TRBJ2-7	NA	TGTGCCAGCAGCTTTAACCAGGGGGCCGAAGAGCAGTACTTC	CASSFNQGAEEQYF
NA	TRBV4-1	17	TRBJ1-5	once	TGCGCCAGCAGCCCGTGGACAGCGTCAATCTCTAAACAGCCCCAGCATTTT	CASSPWTASISKQPQHF
NA	TRBV2	13	TRBJ1-5	NA	TGTGCCAGCAGACCCCGGGACACCTCTCCCCAGCATTTT	CASRPRDTSPQHF
TRBD2	TRBV6-5	15	TRBJ2-1	NA	TGTGCCAGCAGTTTCCCTGGGACTAGCGGGGGCAAGCAGTTCTTC	CASSFPGTSGGKQFF
TRBD1	TRBV7-9	17	TRBJ2-7	NA	TGTGCCAGCAGCTTAGTCCCGACAGGGGAACACTCCTACGAGCAGTACTTC	CASSLVPTGEHSYEQYF
NA	TRBV7-9	15	TRBJ2-2	NA	TGTGCCAGCAGCCCGCCACAGGGTCTCACCGGGGAGCTGTTTTTT	CASSPPQGLTGELFF
TRBD1	TRBV27	16	TRBJ2-2	NA	TGTGCCAGCAGTTTCTTTGACAGGGTAAACACCGGGGAGCTGTTTTTT	CASSFFDRVNTGELFF
NA	TRBV28	13	TRBJ2-7	few	TGTGCCAGCATAGATGGGAGGTCCTACGAGCAGTACTTC	CASIDGRSYEQYF
NA	TRBV10-2	10	TRBJ1-5	NA	TGCGCCAGCGGAAATCAGCCCCAGCATTTT	CASGNQPQHF
NA	TRBV7-8	15	TRBJ2-2	NA	TGTGCCAGCTACCCTACGCAAGCTTCAACCGGGGAGCTGTTTTTT	CASYPTQASTGELFF
TRBD1	TRBV9	15	TRBJ2-5	NA	TGTGCCAGCAGCGTAGAGTTCAGGGGGTGGGAGACCCAGTACTTC	CASSVEFRGWETQYF
NA	TRBV6-5	16	TRBJ1-3	NA	TGTGCCAGCAGTTACTCGATTCAGAGCTCTGGAAACACCATATATTTT	CASSYSIQSSGNTIYF
TRBD1	TRBV7-6	18	TRBJ2-6	NA	TGTGCCAGCAGCTTGAGCGGACAGGGGTACTCTGGGGCCAACGTCCTGACTTTC	CASSLSGQGYSGANVLTF
TRBD1	TRBV25-1	13	TRBJ2-5	NA	TGTGCCAGCAGGGGGACAGGGCGGGAGACCCAGTACTTC	CASRGTGRETQYF
NA	TRBV5-6	18	TRBJ1-2	NA	TGTGCCAGCAGCCTAAGGGCGAGGGGAGGGCCTGCTAACTATGGCTACACCTTC	CASSLRARGGPANYGYTF
TRBD1	TRBV5-4	14	TRBJ1-1	NA	TGTGCCAGCAGCCCGGGGACAGGGGGCACTGAAGCTTTCTTT	CASSPGTGGTEAFF
NA	TRBV11-3	14	TRBJ2-1	NA	TGTGCCAGCAGCCCGTACGACGCCCTGAATGAGCAGTTCTTC	CASSPYDALNEQFF
TRBD2	TRBV10-3	13	TRBJ2-2	NA	TGTGCCATCAGCACTAGCGACGCCGGGGAGCTGTTTTTT	CAISTSDAGELFF
NA	TRBV7-2	14	TRBJ1-6	once	TGTGCCAGCAGCCCGGGACAAATTAATTCACCCCTCCACTTT	CASSPGQINSPLHF
NA	TRBV7-3	13	TRBJ1-1	NA	TGTGCCAGCAGCCGTGACGGAACAACCGAAGCTTTCTTT	CASSRDGTTEAFF
NA	TRBV6-5	16	TRBJ2-7	NA	TGTGCCAGCAGTTACTCGGTTAGCGCGAGCTCCTACGAGCAGTACTTC	CASSYSVSASSYEQYF
NA	TRBV19	14	TRBJ1-2	NA	TGTGCCAGTAGACCGTCGACAATTAACTATGGCTACACCTTC	CASRPSTINYGYTF
TRBD2	TRBV11-3	17	TRBJ2-1	NA	TGTGCCAGCAGCTTCTCGGGACTAGCGGGGGGAGGGGATGAGCAGTTCTTC	CASSFSGLAGGGDEQFF
NA	TRBV7-2	15	TRBJ1-3	NA	TGTGCCAGCAGCTTAGGGTGGCTCTCTGGAAACACCATATATTTT	CASSLGWLSGNTIYF
NA	TRBV9	15	TRBJ2-2	NA	TGTGCCAGCAGCGTAGGTACCGCGCACACCGGGGAGCTGTTTTTT	CASSVGTAHTGELFF
NA	TRBV5-1	13	TRBJ1-1	few	TGCGCCAGCAGCTTGGATACGTGGGCTGAAGCTTTCTTT	CASSLDTWAEAFF
NA	TRBV14	11	TRBJ2-3	NA	TGTGCCAGCAGCCAAGACGAGACGCAGTATTTT	CASSQDETQYF
TRBD1	TRBV30	16	TRBJ2-3	NA	TGTGCCTGGAGCGCACTCGGACAGGCTCTCACAGATACGCAGTATTTT	CAWSALGQALTDTQYF
NA	TRBV4-2	16	TRBJ1-5	few	TGTGCCAGCAGCCAAGTTAGCGGGGGAAACAATCAGCCCCAGCATTTT	CASSQVSGGNNQPQHF
NA	TRBV15	12	TRBJ2-2	NA	TGTGCCACCAGCAGAGATTCCGGGGAGCTGTTTTTT	CATSRDSGELFF
NA	TRBV5-6	13	TRBJ1-2	once	TGTGCCAGCAACCTCGGGGAGACGTTTGGCTACACCTTC	CASNLGETFGYTF
NA	TRBV27	13	TRBJ2-5	NA	TGTGCCAGCAGTGTTAGCTACCAAGAGACCCAGTACTTC	CASSVSYQETQYF
NA	TRBV5-1	15	TRBJ2-7	once	TGCGCCAGCAGCTCCCGGGACTCTCCTTCCTACGAGCAGTACTTC	CASSSRDSPSYEQYF
NA	TRBV6-1	14	TRBJ1-1	NA	TGTGCCAGCAGCCTTAGGGGGTCTAACACTGAAGCTTTCTTT	CASSLRGSNTEAFF
NA	TRBV6-5	11	TRBJ1-1	NA	TGTGCCAGCAGTGAGAGTACTGAAGCTTTCTTT	CASSESTEAFF
TRBD1	TRBV11-2	15	TRBJ2-2	NA	TGTGCCAGCCGACAGGGGATACCGAACACCGGGGAGCTGTTTTTT	CASRQGIPNTGELFF
NA	TRBV5-1	13	TRBJ2-7	NA	TGCGCCAGCAGCTTCGACGGCTCCTACGAGCAGTACTTC	CASSFDGSYEQYF